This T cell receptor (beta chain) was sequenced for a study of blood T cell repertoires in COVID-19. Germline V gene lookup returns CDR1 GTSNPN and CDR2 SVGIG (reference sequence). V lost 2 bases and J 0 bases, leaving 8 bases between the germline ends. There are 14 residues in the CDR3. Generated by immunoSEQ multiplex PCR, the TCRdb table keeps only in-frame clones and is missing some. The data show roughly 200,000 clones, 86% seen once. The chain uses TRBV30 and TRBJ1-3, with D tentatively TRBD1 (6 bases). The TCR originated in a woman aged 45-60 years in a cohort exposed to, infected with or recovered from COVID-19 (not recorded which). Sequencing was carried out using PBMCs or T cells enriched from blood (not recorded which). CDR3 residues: CAWSTGISGNTIYF. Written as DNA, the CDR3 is TGTGCCTGGAGTACAGGGATCTCTGGAAACACCATATATTTT.